A single sample is the source of the 5 T cell receptor beta chains below, sequenced in a study of blood T cells in healthy people across ages. A J-beta primer mix and a sample-barcoded 5' primer were used in a second PCR of roughly 7 to 12 cycles. From the 5' RACE reads, TCRdb called clonotypes with MiXCR, one entry per CDR3 protein. The table includes 600,000 to 850,000 distinct CDR3 sequences, around 46% detected once. The sample taken for sequencing was blood. These receptors were collected from a woman in her sixties in good health.

This clonotype was counted only a few times. The chain recombines TRBV27 with TRBJ1-2, with 9 bases lining up with TRBD1. The CDR3 extends over 13 amino acids. Germline V CDR1 and CDR2: MNHEY, SMNVEV (reference sequence). V was clipped by 10 bases and J by 1 base; unmatched bases: 4. CDR3 protein: CATSGQGNYGYTF. The CDR3 DNA is TGTGCCACCTCGGGACAGGGTAACTATGGCTACACCTTC.

The genes are TRBV7-9 and TRBJ2-5; no reliable D call. In germline, CDR1 is SEHNR, CDR2 FQNEAQ (reference sequence). The V gene lost 4 bases and the J gene lost 2 bases, with 14 bases spanning the gap. The CDR3 length is 15 residues. For the CDR3, the DNA is TGTGCCAGCAGCTCATCACAGTCTACGCAAGAGACCCAGTACTTC. It specifies CASSSSQSTQETQYF.

This sequence joins TRBV6-5 and TRBJ2-2; D may be TRBD1 (6 bases). CDR3 length: 15 residues. V was shortened by 7 bases and J by 0 bases, with 12 bases between the two germline ends. Germline CDR1 MNHEY, CDR2 SVGAGI. The CDR3 here is CASTYGTPNTGELFF. CDR3 DNA: TGTGCCAGCACGTATGGGACACCGAACACCGGGGAGCTGTTTTTT.

The V and J genes are TRBV11-3 and TRBJ2-2, with D possibly TRBD2 on 6 matching bases. The CDR3 consists of 14 residues. Germline V gene sequence: CDR1 SGHNT, CDR2 YENEEA. V shed 5 bases and J shed 6 bases, with 13 bases lying between them. CDR3 sequence (DNA): TGTGCCAGCAGCCCCCAGACTAGTGCCGGGGAGCTGTTTTTT. Amino acid sequence: CASSPQTSAGELFF. The full variable domain, its missing parts supplied by reference TRBV11-3 and TRBJ2-2, is EAGVVQSPRYKIIEKKQPVAFWCNPISGHNTLYWYLQNLGQGPELLIRYENEEAVDDSQLPKDRFSAERLKGVDSTLKIQPAELGDSAVYLCASSPQTSAGELFFGEGSRLTVL.

This clonotype has a count of ten or more. This chain uses TRBV5-1 with TRBJ2-1; D is undetermined. CDR3 length: 17 amino acids. Germline CDR1 reads SGHRS; CDR2 reads YFSETQ. V lost 0 bases, J lost 1 base, and 14 bases lay in between. CDR3 region: CASSLGVTLGSYNEQFF. CDR3 sequence (DNA): TGCGCCAGCAGCTTGGGAGTGACTTTGGGATCCTACAATGAGCAGTTCTTC. Full variable domain (rest looked up from reference TRBV5-1 and TRBJ2-1): KAGVTQTPRYLIKTRGQQVTLSCSPISGHRSVSWYQQTPGQGLQFLFEYFSETQRNKGNFPGRFSGRQFSNSRSEMNVSTLELGDSALYLCASSLGVTLGSYNEQFFGPGTRLTVL.